The present TCR beta chain was sequenced within a study of T cells expressing NK-cell markers. This CDR3 has 13 amino acids. After re-calling the 5' RACE reads, TCRdb lists one entry per CDR3 protein, DNA absent. Its listing shows about 550,000 distinct CDR3 sequences. The chain has TRBV12-3 or TRBV12-4 and TRBJ2-5. Sequencing was performed on blood T cells: a sorted CD56 or NKG2C T cell subset, CD4+ or CD8+ T cells, or bulk PBMC T cells (not recorded which). This clonotype originated in a man aged 18-30 years in good health. The CDR3 sequence is CASSLRISETQYF.